Listed below are T cell receptor beta chains from one sample, sequenced in a study of cytomegalovirus exposure and HLA in healthy donors. Libraries were prepared by immunoSEQ multiplex PCR; TCRdb keeps only in-frame clonotypes and omits some of them. The sample holds about 100,000 clones; roughly 74% are singletons and the top ten take 12% to 15%. Sequenced sample: PBMCs. The receptors were sampled from a woman between 65 and 79 years old in good health and CMV-seropositive. Both conserved end residues are part of each CDR3. The order of the fields is V gene, J gene, D gene, clone size, CDR3 DNA, CDR3 protein. D genes are given only for firm matches. Not all rows give a size; the values are once, few, many and, for expanded clones, a class.

TRBV20-1,TRBJ1-2,.,once,TGCAGTGCTACAAGCCTTGGTGGCTACACCTTC,CSATSLGGYTF
TRBV10-2,TRBJ2-1,TRBD2,.,TGCGCCAGCTATAGCACAACTAGCGGGCAGGATGAGCAGTTCTTC,CASYSTTSGQDEQFF
TRBV6-5,TRBJ2-7,TRBD2,.,TGTGCCAGCAGTGAATGGCGGGGGGCGGGGGAGCAGTACTTC,CASSEWRGAGEQYF
TRBV6-1,TRBJ2-2,TRBD2,.,TGTGCCAGCACCCGGACTAGCGGGGGAACCGGGGAGCTGTTTTTT,CASTRTSGGTGELFF
TRBV5-4,TRBJ2-5,TRBD2,.,TGTGCCAGCAGCTTGGTGTCTAGCGGTCAAGAGACCCAGTACTTC,CASSLVSSGQETQYF
TRBV9,TRBJ2-7,TRBD1,.,TGTGCCAGCAGCGTAGGCGGGACAGGGTTCTACGAGCAGTACTTC,CASSVGGTGFYEQYF
TRBV5-1,TRBJ2-1,.,.,TGCGCCAGCAGCCGTGGCAGGGGAGTTGAGCAGTTCTTC,CASSRGRGVEQFF
TRBV5-1,TRBJ2-7,TRBD1,.,TGCGCCAGCAGCCTGCAGGGAGCAGGGGGCTACGAGCAGTACTTC,CASSLQGAGGYEQYF
TRBV19,TRBJ2-1,TRBD2,.,TGTGCCAGTAGTATAGTTAGGCTAGCGGGAGCCAATGAGCAGTTCTTC,CASSIVRLAGANEQFF
TRBV6-5,TRBJ2-3,TRBD2,few,TGTGCCAGCAGCTACCGACTAGCGGGGGGGCCGAATACGCAGTATTTT,CASSYRLAGGPNTQYF
TRBV25-1,TRBJ2-7,.,.,TGTGCCAGCAGTGACGAAGGAGGTGGAGCCGAGCAGTACTTC,CASSDEGGGAEQYF
TRBV28,TRBJ1-1,.,.,TGTGCCAGCAGTTTATACGGGGGGCTGAGGGCTGAAGCTTTCTTT,CASSLYGGLRAEAFF
TRBV16,TRBJ2-7,.,few,TGTGCCAGCAGCCAGGCCAGGGCAAGCGAGCAGTACTTC,CASSQARASEQYF